The sequence of this T cell receptor beta chain was determined in a study of CD8 T cells in ankylosing spondylitis. TCRdb re-analysed the 5' RACE reads in MiXCR, keeping a single row per CDR3 protein. The sample has 130,000 or so distinct CDR3 sequences, 11% seen once. The V gene lost 5 bases and the J gene lost 0 bases, with 7 bases spanning the gap. CDR1 and CDR2 from the germline V gene are SGHAT and FQDESV (reference sequence). There are 13 residues in the CDR3. The chain links TRBV11-1 to TRBJ1-1; D gene unclear. Sequencing was done on a sample of blood, either unsorted or a sorted T cell fraction (not recorded which). This clonotype was sampled from a female donor with ankylosing spondylitis or in good health (not recorded which). CDR3 sequence: CASSREMNTEAFF. Here the CDR3 DNA reads TGTGCCAGCAGCCGCGAAATGAACACTGAAGCTTTCTTT.